This T cell receptor (beta chain) was retrieved from a study of PD-L1 blockade in urothelial cancer (dated by TCRdb to the late 2010s). Background for the entire study: Every patient began therapy in 2014 and was given atezolizumab 1,200 mg intravenously every 3 weeks. About 85% of the roughly 29 patients were identified as males with urothelial cancer of bladder origin, and a prior smoking history was reported by 18 of 29 patients. Patients had an ECOG performance status of 0 or 1 and had received between 0 and 3 prior chemotherapy regimens. Blood samples were analyzed at two time points: 3 weeks after treatment start (second dose) and 6 weeks after treatment start. Blood samples yielded a median of roughly 150,000 T cells and tens of thousands of unique TCRs, with median clonality roughly 0.085. Somatic, immune and clinical correlates of response to PD-L1 blockade with atezolizumab in urothelial cancer were the focus of an exploratory multi-omic analysis. Pretreatment tumor samples, along with matched peripheral blood serially collected before and after atezolizumab treatment, were subjected to TCR sequencing. Durable clinical benefit was defined as progression-free survival longer than 6 months, and TCR features were also tested against progression-free and overall survival. Whole exome sequencing and RNA sequencing of pretreatment tumors were performed alongside TCR sequencing in the same patients. Roughly nine patients achieved durable clinical benefit and some 21 did not. Pretreatment blood TCR-seq was available for around 29 patients, at least one posttreatment blood collection was obtained for around 25 patients, and tumor TCR-seq was available for around 25 patients.

The research as a whole found: Small sample size (n ≈ 29) and many exploratory analyses mean the results are intended to be hypothesis-generating. Improved progression-free and overall survival was found to be associated with pretreatment peripheral blood TCR clonality below the median. Among patients with durable benefit, tumor-associated TCR clones showed greater expansion in peripheral blood 3 weeks after treatment started (n ≈ 21, p = 0.022).

A total of 25 to 35 patients with locally advanced or metastatic urothelial carcinoma, treated at Memorial Sloan Kettering on a trial protocol, made up the cohort. Peripheral blood mononuclear cells were collected pretreatment and during treatment, with between 1 and 8 total time points obtained per patient. The Qiagen DNeasy Blood extraction kit was used to purify genomic DNA from total PBMCs and from tumor samples. Collected pretreatment and during treatment, PBMCs were isolated and stored as previously described. As encoded in the germline V gene, CDR1 is SGHRS while CDR2 is YFSETQ. The germline V and J ends show losses of 4 bases and 1 base respectively, and no gene match explains 0 bases of the junction. Counted from cysteine to phenylalanine, this CDR3 has 15 amino acids. Here the CDR3 DNA is all that survives: 45 bases in frame from base 1. Notes on this clone: Its recognized antigen is unknown. Within one base of it there is no much larger clone, and no base qualities were kept.

To estimate absolute template abundance from read counts, synthetic TCR analog templates were spiked into each PCR. The immunoSEQ assay used bias-controlled V and J gene primers to amplify TCRbeta CDR3 regions from genomic DNA. Sequencing of rearranged TCRbeta segments was performed at approximately 20X coverage. The original methods were these. Clustering was used to correct sequencing errors, and CDR3s were annotated against IMGT so that V, D and J genes could be assigned. Only productive TCRbeta rearrangements were used in downstream analyses, excluding out-of-frame or stop-codon sequences. Clonality was calculated as one minus the Shannon entropy normalized by the log of the number of unique productive sequences. Fisher's exact test with Benjamini-Hochberg correction, at a threshold of adjusted p below 0.01, was used to find clones that differed between time points or between blood and tumor. TCRdb obtained this table from immuneACCESS and retained in-frame rearrangements with V and J assigned. These tables miss some clones; where compared with another copy, unresolved V genes account for less than half of the shortfall, and the remainder is unexplained. The DNA was the basis for D and trimming; V, J and clone size are from that table. Recorded for this sample are about 69,000 clones; about 88% of them occurred a single time. Around 3.5% of the sample is held by the ten biggest clonotypes.

The TCR was taken from a man in his sixties with urothelial cancer. This chain is built from TRBV5-1 and TRBJ2-2, with 11 middle bases fitting TRBD2. Source: PBMCs, taken around atezolizumab (anti-PD-L1) treatment. The CDR3 has the sequence CASSGTSGNTGELFF. Read as DNA, the sequence is TGCGCCAGCAGCGGGACTAGCGGGAACACCGGGGAGCTGTTTTTT.